Listed below are T cell receptor beta chains from one sample, sequenced in a study of T cells in Graves' hyperthyroidism and ophthalmopathy. TCRdb re-called the multiplex PCR reads through MiXCR, storing one row per CDR3 protein. The table has 400,000 to 600,000 distinct CDR3 sequences, less than 25% seen once. Sequencing used blood. These receptor sequences come from a man between 18 and 35 years old with Graves' hyperthyroidism. Each CDR3 is given with its conserved first and last residue. Fields, in order: V gene, J gene, D gene, clone size, CDR3 DNA, CDR3 protein. D genes are given only for firm matches. Not every row has a clone size; where given, it reads once, few, many or a size class.

V: TRBV6-1
J: TRBJ1-3
D: TRBD1
size: many
DNA: TGTGCCATCGAGGGACAGCTGACTGGAAACACCATATATTTT
CDR3: CAIEGQLTGNTIYF

V: TRBV28
J: TRBJ2-4
D: NA
size: many
DNA: TGTGCCAGCAGTTCGGGGAACATTCAGTACTTC
CDR3: CASSSGNIQYF

V: TRBV28
J: TRBJ1-2
D: NA
size: many
DNA: TGTGCCAGCAGTCGTGGAGGGGTCAACTATGGCTACACCTTC
CDR3: CASSRGGVNYGYTF

V: TRBV7-9
J: TRBJ1-2
D: NA
size: many
DNA: TGTGCCAGCAGCCAACACAGCGATTATGGCTACACCTTC
CDR3: CASSQHSDYGYTF

V: TRBV6-2/TRBV6-3
J: TRBJ1-5
D: TRBD1
size: few
DNA: TGTGCTAGCAGCCTATATGCCCCGGGACAGGGGGCGCGGCAGCCCCAGCTTTTT
CDR3: CASSLYAPGQGARQPQLF

V: TRBV20-1
J: TRBJ2-5
D: TRBD1
size: many
DNA: TGCAGTGCTCCGGACAGGAAAGAGACCCAGTACTTC
CDR3: CSAPDRKETQYF

V: TRBV29-1
J: TRBJ1-2
D: TRBD1
size: many
DNA: TGCAGCGTCCCCGACAGGGGGATTGGCTACACCTTC
CDR3: CSVPDRGIGYTF

V: TRBV6-1
J: TRBJ1-2
D: TRBD1
size: NA
DNA: TGTGCCAGTTCAAGACAGGGGAGTGTCTATGGCTACACCTTC
CDR3: CASSRQGSVYGYTF

V: TRBV3-1
J: TRBJ2-7
D: TRBD1
size: NA
DNA: TGTGCCAGCAGCCAAGAAGGGACAGCCGACTTCTACGAGCAGTACTTC
CDR3: CASSQEGTADFYEQYF

V: TRBV2
J: TRBJ2-2
D: NA
size: few
DNA: TGTGCCAGTCTCGACAGGGGAGGGGACACCGGGGAGCTGTTTTTT
CDR3: CASLDRGGDTGELFF

V: TRBV19
J: TRBJ2-3
D: NA
size: many
DNA: TGTGCCAGTAGACACGGGGGTGGCAATCAGCCCCAGTATTTT
CDR3: CASRHGGGNQPQYF

V: TRBV12-3/TRBV12-4
J: TRBJ1-2
D: TRBD1
size: many
DNA: TGTGCCAGCACCGACCCCGGGACAGGGGGCATCTATAACTATGGCTACACCTTC
CDR3: CASTDPGTGGIYNYGYTF

V: TRBV2
J: TRBJ1-1
D: NA
size: many
DNA: TGTGCCAGCAAAGGGCCATGGGGTGGCACTGAAGCTTTCTTT
CDR3: CASKGPWGGTEAFF

V: TRBV27
J: TRBJ1-3
D: NA
size: many
DNA: TGTGCCAGCAGTCCCACCAATGCCCTTTCTGGAAACACCATATATTTT
CDR3: CASSPTNALSGNTIYF

V: TRBV12-5
J: TRBJ1-1
D: NA
size: many
DNA: TGTGCTAGTGCCCTTGACGAAACTACTGAAGCTTTCTTT
CDR3: CASALDETTEAFF

V: TRBV9
J: TRBJ2-2
D: NA
size: many
DNA: TGTGCCAGCAGCGTAGTCGGGCTGGGGGAGCTGTTTTTT
CDR3: CASSVVGLGELFF

V: TRBV7-9
J: TRBJ1-1
D: NA
size: NA
DNA: TGTGCCAGCAGTGGGACACACGGCACTGAAGCTTTCTTT
CDR3: CASSGTHGTEAFF

V: TRBV19
J: TRBJ2-3
D: NA
size: few
DNA: TGTGCCAGTAGTATTGGGGGAGTCCGGGGGGATACGCAGTATTTT
CDR3: CASSIGGVRGDTQYF

V: TRBV29-1
J: TRBJ1-5
D: NA
size: many
DNA: TGCAGCGTTTCTGAACGGGCCGATCAGCCCCAGCATTTT
CDR3: CSVSERADQPQHF

V: TRBV27
J: TRBJ2-5
D: NA
size: many
DNA: TGTGCCAGCAGTTTACAGGCTTCGGGCGAGACCCAGTACTTC
CDR3: CASSLQASGETQYF

V: TRBV11-3
J: TRBJ1-1
D: NA
size: many
DNA: TGTGCCAGCAGCTTAGATGGCCAGGGCGGCACTGAAGCTTTCTTT
CDR3: CASSLDGQGGTEAFF

V: TRBV12-3/TRBV12-4
J: TRBJ1-2
D: NA
size: few
DNA: TGTGCCAGCAGTTTTATTAATCTTCGCATCATCTATGGCTACACCTTC
CDR3: CASSFINLRIIYGYTF

V: TRBV6-2/TRBV6-3
J: TRBJ2-2
D: NA
size: many
DNA: TGTGCCAGCAGTTACTCAAGCGGGGGACAGGGTGGCACCGGGGAGCTGTTTTTT
CDR3: CASSYSSGGQGGTGELFF

V: TRBV9
J: TRBJ1-3
D: NA
size: few
DNA: TGTGCCAGCAGCGTAGAAGTAACGGAGAGCTCTGGAAACACCATATATTTT
CDR3: CASSVEVTESSGNTIYF

V: TRBV7-9
J: TRBJ2-7
D: NA
size: NA
DNA: TGTGCCAGCGGGACGCGGAATCTCGAGCAGTACTTC
CDR3: CASGTRNLEQYF

V: TRBV19
J: TRBJ2-2
D: TRBD1
size: few
DNA: TGTGCCAGTCGTATCCGGGACAGGGGCACCGGGGAGCTGTTTTTT
CDR3: CASRIRDRGTGELFF

V: TRBV28
J: TRBJ1-2
D: NA
size: many
DNA: TGTGCCAGCAGTCCCGGGGAGGGCCTCTATGGCTACACCTTC
CDR3: CASSPGEGLYGYTF

V: TRBV12-3/TRBV12-4
J: TRBJ1-2
D: TRBD1
size: many
DNA: TGTGCCAGCAGTCCTCGGGGACAGGGGGACCGCGGCTACACCTTC
CDR3: CASSPRGQGDRGYTF

V: TRBV12-3/TRBV12-4
J: TRBJ2-2
D: NA
size: many
DNA: TGTGCCAGCAGTTCCAGCTTGTCAGGGGTATACGGGGACACCGGGGAGCTGTTTTTT
CDR3: CASSSSLSGVYGDTGELFF

V: TRBV9
J: TRBJ2-7
D: NA
size: NA
DNA: TGTGCCAGCAGCCGGTCCGCAGGCGAGCAGTACTTC
CDR3: CASSRSAGEQYF

V: TRBV4-1
J: TRBJ1-5
D: NA
size: NA
DNA: TGCGCCAGCAGCCAAGTGGGGGCACTCGTACAGGAGGGCCAGCATTTT
CDR3: CASSQVGALVQEGQHF

V: TRBV29-1
J: TRBJ2-7
D: NA
size: few
DNA: TGCAGCGTTGGCGGGGTCACCTACGAGCAGTACTTC
CDR3: CSVGGVTYEQYF

V: TRBV15
J: TRBJ2-7
D: TRBD2
size: few
DNA: TGTGCCACCAGCAGAGCCGGACTAGCCTACGAGCAGTACTTC
CDR3: CATSRAGLAYEQYF

V: TRBV6-5
J: TRBJ2-7
D: TRBD2
size: many
DNA: TGTGCCAGCTCTAGCGGGGGGGCCGAGCAGTACTTC
CDR3: CASSSGGAEQYF

V: TRBV7-8
J: TRBJ2-7
D: NA
size: many
DNA: TGTGCCAGCAGCTTTCGCCTGACCACCTACGAGCAGTACTTC
CDR3: CASSFRLTTYEQYF

V: TRBV6-1
J: TRBJ2-7
D: TRBD1
size: once
DNA: TGTGCCAGCAGTGAATCCGGGACAGGGATTGTGAGGGTCTACGAGCAGTACTTC
CDR3: CASSESGTGIVRVYEQYF

V: TRBV6-1
J: TRBJ2-7
D: NA
size: many
DNA: TGTGCCAGCAGTCGACAGGAAGCCTACGAGCAGTACTTC
CDR3: CASSRQEAYEQYF

V: TRBV27
J: TRBJ2-7
D: NA
size: many
DNA: TGTGCCAGCAGTTTTGGGCAGGGGTTCAACGAGCAGTACTTC
CDR3: CASSFGQGFNEQYF

V: TRBV19
J: TRBJ2-6
D: NA
size: NA
DNA: TGTGCCAGTAGTTACGGTGCTGGGGCCAACGTCCTGACTTTC
CDR3: CASSYGAGANVLTF

V: TRBV12-3/TRBV12-4
J: TRBJ2-7
D: TRBD1
size: NA
DNA: TGTGCCAGCAGAATAGGGACAGGCCAGATCTACGAGCAGTACTTC
CDR3: CASRIGTGQIYEQYF

V: TRBV12-3/TRBV12-4
J: TRBJ2-2
D: NA
size: NA
DNA: TGTGCCAGCAGCTCGCCCTTCCCGGGGGACGGTGGCGGGGAGATGTTTTTT
CDR3: CASSSPFPGDGGGEMFF

V: TRBV6-1
J: TRBJ2-7
D: NA
size: many
DNA: TGTGCCAGCAGCCCCGGCCGTTTTGAACGGGACGAGCAGTACTTC
CDR3: CASSPGRFERDEQYF

V: TRBV6-1
J: TRBJ2-2
D: TRBD1
size: many
DNA: TGTGCCAGCAGTGCACACAGGGGCACCGGGGAGCTGTTTTTT
CDR3: CASSAHRGTGELFF

V: TRBV7-2
J: TRBJ1-1
D: NA
size: many
DNA: TGTGCCAGCAGCTTAGTTGGGGCCCAAAACACTGAAGCTTTCTTT
CDR3: CASSLVGAQNTEAFF

V: TRBV28
J: TRBJ1-2
D: NA
size: many
DNA: TGTGCCAGCTGCGGGGATTGTAGAAACTATGGCTACACCTTC
CDR3: CASCGDCRNYGYTF

V: TRBV28
J: TRBJ1-1
D: NA
size: NA
DNA: TGCGCCAGCAGCCAGCCGGCAGGGGCCACTGAAGCTTTCTTT
CDR3: CASSQPAGATEAFF

V: TRBV28
J: TRBJ2-6
D: TRBD2
size: many
DNA: TGTGCCAGCAGTTGGGAGGGTAGCTCTGGGGCCAACGTCCTGACTTTC
CDR3: CASSWEGSSGANVLTF

V: TRBV25-1
J: TRBJ1-3
D: TRBD1
size: few
DNA: TGTGCCAGCAGTGACTCTAAGGGACAGGCTGGAAACACCATATATTTT
CDR3: CASSDSKGQAGNTIYF

V: TRBV15
J: TRBJ1-2
D: NA
size: many
DNA: TGTGCCACCAGCAGAGCCCCGGACGAGCGTGGCTACACCTTC
CDR3: CATSRAPDERGYTF

V: TRBV9
J: TRBJ1-2
D: TRBD1
size: NA
DNA: TGTGCCAGCAGCGACATGAGGGACAGGGTTGATGGCTACACCTTC
CDR3: CASSDMRDRVDGYTF

V: TRBV5-1
J: TRBJ1-1
D: NA
size: few
DNA: TGCGCCAGCAGCTTGGAGAGCCCCGGGACATCATTTGGGGTGAACACTGAAGCTTTCTTT
CDR3: CASSLESPGTSFGVNTEAFF

V: TRBV5-1
J: TRBJ1-5
D: NA
size: many
DNA: TGCGCCAGCAGCTTGGGGGACACCGATCAGCCCCAGCATTTT
CDR3: CASSLGDTDQPQHF

V: TRBV28
J: TRBJ2-7
D: TRBD2
size: NA
DNA: TGTGCCAGCAGTTGGAGACCTAGCGGGCCAACCTACGAGCAGTACTTC
CDR3: CASSWRPSGPTYEQYF

V: TRBV20-1
J: TRBJ2-5
D: NA
size: many
DNA: TGCAGTGCTAGGGGACCTTGGGGGACCCAGTACTTC
CDR3: CSARGPWGTQYF